This TCR beta chain is drawn from a study of CD8+CD57+ T cells in acquired aplastic anemia. Study summary: The DNA of sorted CD4+ and CD8+ cells averaged roughly 3.2 ug. Study conclusions and caveats: The same twenty-nine CD8+ CDR3 sequences occurred in patients and in controls.

On this clonotype: Its matching antigen is unknown. One junction end disagrees with the germline gene, perhaps due to a read error.

Genomic DNA, the template, was used for profiling of the TCR beta VDJ and CDR3. TCRdb itself ran the reads through MiXCR, one entry per CDR3 protein. The table lists about 160,000 distinct CDR3 sequences, around half of them singletons, with about 31% in the top ten. CD8+CD57+ cell expansion had been shown by flow cytometry in patients chosen for sequencing. Every one of the patients had aplastic anemia (severe, acquired). Prior therapy had not been administered to any patient at the time of blood sampling. Germline values: CDR1 SQVTM, CDR2 ANQGSEA. The CDR3 consists of 15 residues. The chain uses TRBV29-1 and TRBJ2-5; TRBD2 is a possible D gene (5 bases). Sequencing input: sorted CD4+, CD8+, or CD8+CD57+ T cells (not recorded which) from PBMCs. This TCR was recovered from a human donor with aplastic anemia. CDR3 amino acids: CSVFPWAGGRETQHF. For the CDR3, the DNA is TGCAGCGTTTTCCCCTGGGCTGGAGGACGAGAGACCCAGCACTTC.